The 4 T cell receptor beta chains in this list originate from one sample, sequenced in a study of post-analysis software for immune sequencing data. Prepared TCR beta cDNA libraries contained unique molecular identifiers. TCRdb recomputed calls from the PCR reads with MiXCR, one row per CDR3 protein. Among 600,000 to 750,000 distinct CDR3 sequences listed, about 60% were seen once. Antigens for these TCRs are unknown. General study findings and limits: TRBV segments more frequent in patients than in controls numbered about five and included TRBV5-6, TRBV5-1 and TRBV20-1.

Input material: blood. The receptors originated from a girl under 10 years old with multiple sclerosis.

V is TRBV29-1 and J is TRBJ2-3, with TRBD2 matching over 12 bases. V trimming: 4 bases; J trimming: 6 bases; junction bases outside the gene matches: 8. This CDR3 region has 15 residues. Germline V gene sequence: CDR1 SQVTM, CDR2 ANQGSEA. CDR3 bases: TGCAGCGTTGGACTAGCGGGAGACAGGGGTGATACGCAGTATTTT. Protein: CSVGLAGDRGDTQYF.

This chain links TRBV27 with TRBJ2-1; a weak D match, TRBD1 (5 bases). The CDR3 length is 17 residues. V lost 5 bases to trimming and J lost 2 bases, with 19 bases between them. Germline V gene data show CDR1 as MNHEY and CDR2 as SMNVEV (reference sequence). The CDR3 coding sequence is TGTGCCAGCAGTGCACCACCTTGGGGCAGGACCTACAATGAGCAGTTCTTC. This translates into CASSAPPWGRTYNEQFF.

This clonotype showed up just a few times. The chain links TRBV12-3 or TRBV12-4 to TRBJ1-5; tentative D call: TRBD1 (5 bases). This CDR3 comprises 14 residues. Trimming shortened V by 6 bases and J by 9 bases, and 18 bases separated the two germline ends. The CDR3 is CASSWGVESLPQHF. CDR3 DNA sequence: TGTGCCAGCAGCTGGGGGGTCGAAAGTTTGCCCCAGCATTTT.

The J gene is TRBJ2-7, the V gene TRBV6-1; the D is unclear. The CDR3 sequence is 11 residues long. Germline V gene data show CDR1 as MNHNS and CDR2 as SASEGT. Trimming removed 8 bases at V and 1 base at J, with 6 bases between. CDR3 amino acids: CASLSSYEQYF. CDR3 sequence (DNA): TGTGCCAGCCTGAGTTCCTACGAGCAGTACTTC.